This T cell receptor beta chain was retrieved from a study of blood T cell repertoires in COVID-19 (dated by TCRdb to between 2020 and 2021). About the study as a whole: Recovered participants in ImmuneRACE Cohort 3 were defined by two consecutive negative NP/OP PCR tests, clearance by a healthcare professional, or resolution of symptoms. Collaborator samples came from the United States, Italy and Spain and covered acute and convalescent phases of COVID-19. The material from the prospective study consisted of cDNA or gDNA derived from T cells, B-cell-depleted T cells, or PBMCs. Deeply sampled blood TCRbeta repertoires from subjects exposed to, actively infected with, or recovered from COVID-19 were included in the dataset. The repertoires were made available in a free public database intended to serve as a resource for research on the immune response to SARS-CoV-2. The samples were drawn from the first 160 participants of the ongoing ImmuneRACE study and from roughly 1,300 subjects provided by 6 global collaborators. The sample metadata nearly always contained a de-identified subject ID, COVID-19 status, age in years and sex. Where available, HLA class I and class II types were taken from metadata supplied by the sample provider and were not determined by assay-based typing.

As for this clone: Its antigen is not yet known. Per-nucleotide qualities are absent, and no much larger clonotype sits a single base away.

V is shortened by 5 bases, J by 1 base, and the region joining them spans 15 bases. From the cysteine through the phenylalanine, the CDR3 covers 16 amino acids. Only the CDR3 DNA stays, 48 bases, in frame from base 1. As encoded in the germline V gene, CDR1 is KGHSH while CDR2 is LQKENI. TCRbeta CDR3 regions were amplified from genomic DNA using the immunoSEQ Assay, a bias-controlled multiplex PCR. As for the original processing: The number of nucleated cells in each sample was estimated from the amplification of reference gene primers within the assay. To quantify the absolute abundance of each unique TCRbeta CDR3 rearrangement, sequence reads were collapsed and filtered. For each sample, productive Simpson clonality was calculated by taking the square root of Simpson's diversity index across productive rearrangements. TCRdb took this table from immuneACCESS and kept in-frame rearrangements with V and J called. Such tables lack part of the clones; where checked against another copy, unresolved V genes explain under half of the gap, and the rest is unexplained. The V and J calls and clone size were taken over from that table, and D and trimming were inferred from the DNA. This sample lists under 300,000 clones; more than 75% were detected once. Together, the top ten hold around 2% of the sample.

What the study reported, not specific to this receptor: The quantity of clinical and demographic metadata differed by source and by participant and was supplied without curation.

In the prospective study, participants were roughly 18 to 89 years old, resided in about two dozen geographic areas of the United States, and were enrolled through a virtual design. Cohort assignment in the prospective study relied on participant-reported clinical history from a screening survey and a study questionnaire. In the prospective study, mobile phlebotomists collected whole blood, serum and a nasopharyngeal or oropharyngeal swab from each participant. Prospective study participants could optionally give additional blood draws and questionnaires over an approximately two-month period. Prospective study blood samples were shipped either frozen or at room temperature before DNA extraction.

The sequencing input was PBMCs or T cells enriched from blood (not recorded which). This TCR came from a woman aged 55 to 70 in a cohort exposed to, infected with or recovered from COVID-19 (not recorded which). The sequence joins TRBV18 to TRBJ1-3, with the D gene not clear enough to name. The DNA sequence is TGTGCCAGCTCATTCGTTGAAGTGGCTTCTGGAAACACCATATATTTT. It is translated as CASSFVEVASGNTIYF. Outside the CDR3, residues come from the reference TRBV18 and TRBJ1-3 proteins, so the full variable domain is: NAGVMQNPRHLVRRRGQEARLRCSPMKGHSHVYWYRQLPEEGLKFMVYLQKENIIDESGMPKERFSAEFPKEGPSILRIQQVVRGDSAAYFCASSFVEVASGNTIYFGEGSWLTVV.